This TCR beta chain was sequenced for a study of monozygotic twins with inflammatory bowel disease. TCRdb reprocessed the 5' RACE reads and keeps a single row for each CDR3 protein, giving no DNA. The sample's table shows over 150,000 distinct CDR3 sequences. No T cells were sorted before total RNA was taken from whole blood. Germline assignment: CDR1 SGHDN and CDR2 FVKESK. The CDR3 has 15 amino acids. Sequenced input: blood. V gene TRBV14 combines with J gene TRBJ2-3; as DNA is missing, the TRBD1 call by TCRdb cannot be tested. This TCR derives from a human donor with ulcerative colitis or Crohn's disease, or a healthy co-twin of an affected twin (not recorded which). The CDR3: CASSQDPGVGDTQYF.